This T cell receptor (beta chain) was sequenced during a study of blood T cell repertoires in COVID-19. TCRdb keeps only in-frame clones here, not all; method: immunoSEQ multiplex PCR. The sample consists of hundreds of thousands of clones, 70% to 90% of them appearing once. Deletions cut 5 bases from V and 3 bases from J, with 8 bases between. The CDR3 is made up of 13 amino acids. Germline loops: CDR1 KGHDR, CDR2 SFDVKD. The sequenced sample was PBMCs or T cells enriched from blood (not recorded which). This clonotype was sampled from a woman aged 40-49 years with acute COVID-19. V is TRBV24-1 and J is TRBJ2-3, with D maybe TRBD1 (5 bases). CDR3 protein: CATSGAGTDTQYF. The CDR3 bases are TGTGCCACCAGTGGCGCAGGGACAGATACGCAGTATTTT.